This is a list of T cell receptor beta chains from one sample in a study of T cells after yellow fever vaccination. TCRdb re-called the 5' RACE reads with MiXCR, one entry per CDR3 protein. The table records 150,000 to 200,000 distinct CDR3 sequences, approximately 11% of them present only once. Sequenced here: CD8+ T cells sorted from PBMCs, sampled 15 days after the yellow fever booster vaccination. These receptors originate from a man aged 18 to 30 who received the YFV17D yellow fever vaccine. Both conserved end residues are part of each CDR3. The order of the fields is clone size, D gene, V gene, J gene, CDR3 protein, CDR3 DNA. The D gene is left open where the match is weak. Not all rows give a size; the values are once, few, many and, for expanded clones, a class.

NA	NA	TRBV29-1	TRBJ2-7	CSVEEGPYEQYF	TGCAGCGTTGAAGAAGGGCCCTACGAGCAGTACTTC
NA	TRBD2	TRBV4-2	TRBJ2-1	CASSAGVAGGNEQFF	TGTGCCAGCAGCGCAGGCGTAGCGGGGGGAAATGAGCAGTTCTTC
NA	NA	TRBV5-1	TRBJ2-7	CASSSPRAGGVREQYF	TGCGCCAGCAGCTCCCCCCGGGCCGGGGGAGTGAGGGAGCAGTACTTC
many	NA	TRBV3-1	TRBJ2-2	CASSNTSWPTGELFF	TGTGCCAGCAGCAACACGTCTTGGCCTACCGGGGAGCTGTTTTTT
few	NA	TRBV7-8	TRBJ2-5	CASSAPRAGFKTQYF	TGTGCCAGCAGCGCCCCCCGGGCGGGGTTCAAGACCCAGTACTTC
NA	TRBD2	TRBV7-9	TRBJ2-5	CASSPGLASETQYF	TGTGCCAGCAGCCCCGGACTAGCCAGCGAGACCCAGTACTTC
few	NA	TRBV29-1	TRBJ2-1	CSVTGEAGEQFF	TGCAGCGTGACTGGGGAAGCGGGCGAGCAGTTCTTC
many	NA	TRBV7-9	TRBJ1-3	CASEPGNTIYF	TGTGCCAGCGAACCTGGAAACACCATATATTTT
NA	TRBD2	TRBV6-5	TRBJ2-3	CASSYLAGGETDTQYF	TGTGCCAGCAGTTACCTTGCGGGGGGAGAGACAGATACGCAGTATTTT
NA	TRBD1	TRBV5-1	TRBJ1-3	CASSTGQGATGNTIYF	TGCGCCAGCAGCACGGGACAGGGGGCGACGGGAAACACCATATATTTT
NA	TRBD2	TRBV4-3	TRBJ2-3	CASSPPAGGMGTQYF	TGCGCCAGCAGCCCACCGGCGGGGGGGATGGGTACGCAGTATTTT
many	TRBD2	TRBV5-1	TRBJ2-1	CASSALLARPYNEQFF	TGCGCCAGCAGCGCCCTACTAGCGAGGCCCTACAATGAGCAGTTCTTC
NA	NA	TRBV27	TRBJ1-5	CASSFRAGQPQHF	TGTGCCAGCAGTTTCAGGGCGGGACAGCCCCAGCATTTT
NA	NA	TRBV5-8	TRBJ1-5	CASSDKTVENQPQHF	TGTGCCAGCAGCGACAAGACGGTAGAGAATCAGCCCCAGCATTTT
NA	NA	TRBV11-2	TRBJ2-5	CASSGRGRLQETQYF	TGTGCCAGCAGCGGAAGGGGACGGTTACAAGAGACCCAGTACTTC
few	TRBD1	TRBV30	TRBJ1-1	CAWGTVATEAFF	TGTGCCTGGGGGACAGTAGCTACTGAAGCTTTCTTT
NA	NA	TRBV11-2	TRBJ2-1	CASSLIHNEQFF	TGTGCCAGCAGCCTCATACACAATGAGCAGTTCTTC
few	NA	TRBV7-9	TRBJ2-5	CASSPPAGPRETQYF	TGTGCCAGCAGCCCCCCGGCGGGACCACGGGAGACCCAGTACTTC
once	NA	TRBV18	TRBJ1-2	CASSLGQGYTF	TGTGCCAGCTCACTTGGACAGGGCTACACCTTC
NA	NA	TRBV9	TRBJ1-6	CASSTSSYNSPLHF	TGTGCCAGCAGCACCAGTTCCTATAATTCACCCCTCCACTTT
NA	NA	TRBV6-2/TRBV6-3	TRBJ2-7	CASRISGPYEQYF	TGTGCCAGCAGAATCAGCGGCCCCTACGAGCAGTACTTC
NA	NA	TRBV4-2	TRBJ2-7	CASSQELAGYEQYF	TGTGCCAGCAGCCAAGAATTAGCCGGCTACGAGCAGTACTTC
few	NA	TRBV25-1	TRBJ2-1	CASSELNNEQFF	TGTGCCAGCAGTGAACTGAACAATGAGCAGTTCTTC
NA	NA	TRBV24-1	TRBJ1-5	CATSDSGASQPQHF	TGTGCCACCAGTGATTCCGGGGCGTCCCAGCCCCAGCATTTT
few	NA	TRBV6-1	TRBJ2-7	CASSEFSRVGLYF	TGTGCCAGCAGTGAATTTTCCAGGGTAGGATTGTACTTC
NA	TRBD2	TRBV7-2	TRBJ2-3	CASSTSGGGADTQYF	TGTGCCAGCTCCACTAGCGGGGGGGGCGCAGATACGCAGTATTTT
NA	TRBD2	TRBV6-2/TRBV6-3	TRBJ2-1	CASSRTSGGPVNEQFF	TGTGCCAGCAGTCGGACTAGCGGGGGGCCTGTCAATGAGCAGTTCTTC
few	NA	TRBV12-3/TRBV12-4	TRBJ2-1	CASSPQGGLYNEQFF	TGTGCCAGCAGTCCTCAGGGCGGCCTCTACAATGAGCAGTTCTTC
NA	NA	TRBV6-1	TRBJ1-3	CASSDLGSGNTIYF	TGTGCCAGCAGTGATCTAGGCTCTGGAAACACCATATATTTT
NA	NA	TRBV12-3/TRBV12-4	TRBJ2-1	CASLPDAGDEQFF	TGTGCCAGCCTCCCTGATGCAGGGGATGAGCAGTTCTTC
NA	NA	TRBV5-1	TRBJ2-2	CASSTRTGELFF	TGCGCCAGCAGCACCCGCACCGGGGAGCTGTTTTTT
many	NA	TRBV4-1	TRBJ2-5	CASSQGGGETQYF	TGTGCCAGCAGCCAAGGCGGCGGGGAGACCCAGTACTTC
few	NA	TRBV7-2	TRBJ2-1	CASSFRSNEQFF	TGTGCCAGCAGCTTTCGGTCGAATGAGCAGTTCTTC
NA	NA	TRBV19	TRBJ2-2	CASKSSEVPGELFF	TGTGCCAGTAAGAGTAGCGAAGTCCCCGGGGAGCTGTTTTTT
NA	TRBD2	TRBV24-1	TRBJ2-3	CATSDGAGGPTDTQYF	TGTGCCACCAGTGATGGAGCGGGGGGGCCCACAGATACGCAGTATTTT
NA	TRBD1	TRBV27	TRBJ2-6	CASSWTGALSGANVLTF	TGTGCCAGCAGTTGGACAGGGGCTCTCTCTGGGGCCAACGTCCTGACTTTC
NA	NA	TRBV7-9	TRBJ2-5	CASSPPGVRGETQYF	TGTGCCAGCAGTCCTCCGGGGGTGCGGGGAGAGACCCAGTACTTC
NA	TRBD1	TRBV29-1	TRBJ2-3	CSVERQGVVTDTQYF	TGCAGCGTTGAGAGGCAGGGGGTGGTAACAGATACGCAGTATTTT
NA	NA	TRBV4-2	TRBJ1-2	CASSQGLLLANYGYTF	TGTGCCAGCAGCCAGGGCTTATTACTAGCTAACTATGGCTACACCTTC
NA	NA	TRBV4-1	TRBJ1-1	CASSQVRSTEAFF	TGCGCCAGCAGCCAAGTAAGGTCCACTGAAGCTTTCTTT
many	TRBD2	TRBV5-1	TRBJ2-3	CASSITPGLAGIRFDTQYF	TGCGCCAGCAGCATCACACCGGGACTAGCGGGGATACGGTTTGATACGCAGTATTTT
NA	NA	TRBV29-1	TRBJ2-3	CSVEGLTDPGTDTQYF	TGCAGCGTTGAAGGCCTCACCGATCCCGGCACAGATACGCAGTATTTT
NA	TRBD2	TRBV6-2/TRBV6-3	TRBJ2-1	CASRGLSGGAWNEQFF	TGTGCCAGCAGGGGACTTAGCGGGGGGGCATGGAATGAGCAGTTCTTC
NA	TRBD2	TRBV12-3/TRBV12-4	TRBJ2-1	CASNPPRTSGNNEQFF	TGTGCCAGCAATCCCCCACGGACTAGCGGGAATAATGAGCAGTTCTTC
NA	NA	TRBV30	TRBJ1-2	CAWSVNYGYTF	TGTGCCTGGAGTGTAAATTATGGCTACACCTTC
NA	NA	TRBV4-1	TRBJ2-1	CASSQDTLEQYNEQFF	TGCGCCAGCAGCCAAGATACCTTAGAGCAGTACAATGAGCAGTTCTTC
many	NA	TRBV11-2	TRBJ2-6	CASSAVLQGRSGANVLTF	TGTGCCAGCAGTGCAGTATTGCAGGGACGTTCTGGGGCCAACGTCCTGACTTTC
NA	NA	TRBV5-1	TRBJ1-1	CASSLAVQGSTEAFF	TGCGCCAGCAGCTTGGCTGTCCAGGGAAGCACTGAAGCTTTCTTT
NA	TRBD1	TRBV27	TRBJ2-7	CASSSPPGTGTYEQYF	TGTGCCAGCAGTTCCCCCCCCGGGACAGGGACCTACGAGCAGTACTTC
NA	NA	TRBV7-9	TRBJ1-6	CASRPGRTDSPLHF	TGTGCCAGCAGGCCCGGGAGGACAGATTCACCCCTCCACTTT
many	NA	TRBV6-5	TRBJ1-1	CASSRWTFFMNTEAFF	TGTGCCAGCAGCCGATGGACATTCTTCATGAACACTGAAGCTTTCTTT
few	NA	TRBV20-1	TRBJ1-1	CSAREVMNTEAFF	TGCAGTGCTAGAGAGGTTATGAACACTGAAGCTTTCTTT
NA	TRBD1	TRBV30	TRBJ2-5	CAGTGTEETQYF	TGTGCCGGGACAGGGACCGAAGAGACCCAGTACTTC
many	NA	TRBV7-2	TRBJ2-1	CASSFRRGPEQFF	TGTGCCAGCAGCTTTCGGCGGGGTCCTGAGCAGTTCTTC
few	TRBD1	TRBV2	TRBJ1-3	CASQQGANGNTIYF	TGTGCCAGCCAACAGGGGGCTAATGGAAACACCATATATTTT
NA	NA	TRBV4-1	TRBJ1-5	CASSRVGMNQPQHF	TGCGCCAGCAGTCGCGTCGGAATGAATCAGCCCCAGCATTTT
NA	NA	TRBV27	TRBJ2-7	CASSLVGTEDEQYF	TGTGCCAGCAGTTTGGTAGGTACGGAAGACGAGCAGTACTTC
NA	NA	TRBV7-9	TRBJ2-1	CASSFDRFYNEQFF	TGTGCCAGCAGCTTCGACAGGTTTTACAATGAGCAGTTCTTC